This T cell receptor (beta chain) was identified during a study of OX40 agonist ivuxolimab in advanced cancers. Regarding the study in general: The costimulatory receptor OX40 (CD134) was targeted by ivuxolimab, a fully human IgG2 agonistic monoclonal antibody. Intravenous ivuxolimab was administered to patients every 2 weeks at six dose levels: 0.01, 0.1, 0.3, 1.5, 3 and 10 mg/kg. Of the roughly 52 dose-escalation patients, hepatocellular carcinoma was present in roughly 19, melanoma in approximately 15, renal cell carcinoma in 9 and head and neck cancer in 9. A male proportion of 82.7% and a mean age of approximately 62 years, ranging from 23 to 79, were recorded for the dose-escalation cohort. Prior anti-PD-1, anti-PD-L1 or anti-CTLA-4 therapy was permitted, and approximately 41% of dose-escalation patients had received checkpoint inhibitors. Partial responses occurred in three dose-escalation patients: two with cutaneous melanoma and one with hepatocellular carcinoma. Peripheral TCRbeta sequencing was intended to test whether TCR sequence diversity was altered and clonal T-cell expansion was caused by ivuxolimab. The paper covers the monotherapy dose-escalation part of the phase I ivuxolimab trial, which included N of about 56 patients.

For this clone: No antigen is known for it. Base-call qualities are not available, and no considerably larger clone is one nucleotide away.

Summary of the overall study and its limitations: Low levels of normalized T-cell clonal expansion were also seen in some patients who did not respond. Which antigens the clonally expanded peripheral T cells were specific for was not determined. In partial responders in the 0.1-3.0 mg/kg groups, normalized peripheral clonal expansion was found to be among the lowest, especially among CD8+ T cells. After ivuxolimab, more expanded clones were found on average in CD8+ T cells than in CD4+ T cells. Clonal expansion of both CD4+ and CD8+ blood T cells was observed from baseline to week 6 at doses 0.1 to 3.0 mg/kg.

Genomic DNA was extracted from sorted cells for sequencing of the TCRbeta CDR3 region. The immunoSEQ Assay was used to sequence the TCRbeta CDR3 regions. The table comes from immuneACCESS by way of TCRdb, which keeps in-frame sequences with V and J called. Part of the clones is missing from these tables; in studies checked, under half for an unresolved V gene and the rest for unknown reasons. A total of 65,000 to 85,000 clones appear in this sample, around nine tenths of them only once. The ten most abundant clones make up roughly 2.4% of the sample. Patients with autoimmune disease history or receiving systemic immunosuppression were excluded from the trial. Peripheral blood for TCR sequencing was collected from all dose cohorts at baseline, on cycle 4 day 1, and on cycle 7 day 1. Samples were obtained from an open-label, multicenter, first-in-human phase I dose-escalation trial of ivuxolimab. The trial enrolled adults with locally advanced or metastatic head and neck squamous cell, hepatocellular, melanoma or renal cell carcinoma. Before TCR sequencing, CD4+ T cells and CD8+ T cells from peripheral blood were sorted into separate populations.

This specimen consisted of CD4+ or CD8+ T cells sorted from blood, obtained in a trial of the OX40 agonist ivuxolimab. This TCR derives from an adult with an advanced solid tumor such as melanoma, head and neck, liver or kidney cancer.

In nucleotide form, the sequence is TGTGCCAGCAGCTTAGGCGGGGGGGCCACCGGGGAGCTGTTTTTT. This sequence encodes CASSLGGGATGELFF. This receptor chain uses TRBV11-3 and TRBJ2-2, and 9 bases in between align with TRBD2. The CDR1 and CDR2 encoded by the germline V gene are SGHNT and YENEEA. For this chain, trimming is 1 base at the V end and 4 bases at the J end, and the number of junction bases without a gene match is 1. From the cysteine up to the phenylalanine, the CDR3 has a length of 15 residues. Kept here is only the CDR3 DNA, which spans 45 bases and is read in frame from base 1.